Following are 15 T cell receptor beta chains from one sample sequenced in a study of vaccination and CD4 T cells after COVID-19 (dated by TCRdb to between 2022 and 2023). Reading the label with the study, this specimen's treatment or condition is: roughly 10-day PBMC culture with coronavirus spike peptide pools or control peptides (ViraFEST assay). CD4+ T cells from unexposed donors were collected before the COVID-19 pandemic (2011-2018). Their antigens remain unidentified. Library generation was performed with PCR. Sequenced on an Illumina iSeq 100. TCR sequencing of DNA from cultured CD4+ T cells used the Oncomine TCR Beta short-read assay at the Johns Hopkins FTIC core. The QIAamp micro DNA kit was used to extract genomic DNA from the cultured CD4+ T cells. Starting from the raw public reads, TCRdb applied fastp trimming at Q25, assembled clones with MiXCR and retained in-frame beta chains. Every distinct CDR3 protein forms one entry, paired with its most common genes and DNA. Here the sample has nearly 8,000 distinct CDR3 sequences; about 39% occur a single time. Of the sample, about 35% is held by the ten largest clones.

The specimen was CD4+ T cells from blood, cultured in vitro. Source of these receptors: a human donor in good health.

The chain links TRBV6-1 to TRBJ2-7; 8 bases line up with TRBD1. CDR1 MNHNS and CDR2 SASEGT come from the germline V gene. This CDR3 is 14 amino acids long. Unmatched junction bases numbered 8, after V lost 6 bases and J lost 4 bases. CDR3 DNA: TGTGCCAGCAGAGGGGCAGGGGGCCCATACGAGCAGTACTTC. It translates to CASRGAGGPYEQYF.

This clonotype has only a few counts. This chain connects TRBV24-1 to TRBJ1-1; D is unresolved. Between the trimmed V and J ends, which lost 1 base and 5 bases, there was a span of 7 bases. Germline V gene lookup returns CDR1 KGHDR and CDR2 SFDVKD. This CDR3 has 13 amino acids. The CDR3 nucleotides are TGTGCCACCAGTGATTTAACCCGGACTGAAGCTTTCTTT. It is translated as CATSDLTRTEAFF.

This clonotype turned up a few times. This chain joins TRBV20-1 and TRBJ1-3; D is undetermined. The CDR3 covers 12 residues. Germline CDR1 DFQATT, CDR2 SNEGSKA (reference sequence). V was clipped by 7 bases and J by 0 bases, with 7 bases between them. The CDR3 nucleotides are TGCAGTGAGATTAACTCTGGAAACACCATATATTTT. This gives the protein CSEINSGNTIYF.

The V gene is TRBV20-1, the J gene TRBJ1-1, with TRBD1 as a possible D gene (5 bases). The germline V gene has CDR1 DFQATT and CDR2 SNEGSKA (reference sequence). The CDR3 runs 14 residues. Deletions cut 1 base from V and 0 bases from J, with 9 bases between. The CDR3, as DNA: TGCAGTGCTAGAGTTCCAGGGATGAACACTGAAGCTTTCTTT. As protein: CSARVPGMNTEAFF.

This chain joins TRBV28 and TRBJ2-2, with TRBD1 matching over 10 bases. Trimming cost V 6 bases and J 6 bases; bases outside gene matches: 7. The CDR3 runs to 15 residues. Germline-derived CDR1 and CDR2 are MDHEN and SYDVKM. The CDR3 sequence: CASRSPGQGSGELFF. For the CDR3, the DNA is TGTGCCAGCAGATCCCCGGGACAGGGGTCCGGGGAGCTGTTTTTT.

The chain employs TRBV6-1 and TRBJ2-6; D not certain. Germline V lookup: CDR1 MNHNS, CDR2 SASEGT. The V and J ends lost 6 bases and 4 bases respectively, with 10 bases between them. The CDR3 consists of 14 residues. The CDR3 region has the DNA TGTGCCAGCAGCCCTACGCAAGGGGCCAACGTCCTGACTTTC. It specifies CASSPTQGANVLTF.

This clonotype has just a few counts. The chain links TRBV7-2 to TRBJ1-2; TRBD1 matches 12 bases. The length of the CDR3 is 15 residues. Germline trimming cut 1 base from V and 13 bases from J; bases unmatched to any gene: 10. The germline V gene encodes CDR1 SGHTA and CDR2 FQGNSA. In nucleotides, the CDR3 is TGTGCCAGCAGCTTAGAGGGACAGGGGGCGGGGTCGATCACCTTC. Translation: CASSLEGQGAGSITF.

This clonotype occurred once. This is likely a read error, given that the CDR3 carries no conserved phenylalanine or tryptophan at its end. The chain joins TRBV19 to TRBJ1-1; D remains unclear. Trimming shortened V by 1 base and J by 3 bases, and 12 bases separated the two germline ends. The CDR3 has 15 amino acids. Germline V gene sequence: CDR1 LNHDA, CDR2 SQIVND (reference sequence). CDR3 in DNA: TGTGCCAGTAGTATAGTGTCGGGTAGGCACACTGAAGCTTTCCTT. It codes for CASSIVSGRHTEAFL.

Only a few counts were recorded for this clonotype. V and J are TRBV27 and TRBJ1-5; the match to TRBD1 covers 9 bases. V shed 6 bases and J 7 bases; nucleotides not matched to a gene: 7. This CDR3 has 14 residues. CDR1 and CDR2 from the germline V gene are MNHEY and SMNVEV (reference sequence). This chain's CDR3 is CASSSTGGGQPQHF. CDR3 in DNA: TGTGCCAGCAGCTCAACAGGGGGCGGACAGCCCCAGCATTTT.

The chain combines TRBV15 with TRBJ1-2; D might be TRBD1 (5 bases). V was trimmed by 0 bases and J by 7 bases, leaving 12 bases between them. The CDR3 has 14 amino acids. Germline loops: CDR1 LNHNV, CDR2 YYDKDF (reference sequence). CDR3 sequence reads: CATSRDLPRGGYTF. The CDR3 nucleotides are TGTGCCACCAGCAGAGATCTGCCGAGGGGTGGCTACACCTTC.

The rearrangement links TRBV6-5 to TRBJ2-5, with D perhaps matching TRBD1 (5 bases). From germline, CDR1 is MNHEY and CDR2 SVGAGI. This CDR3 contains 13 residues. Trimming took off 2 bases at V and 7 bases at J, with 11 bases between the two ends. This CDR3 reads CASSYPGSGTQYF. CDR3 in DNA: TGTGCCAGCAGTTACCCAGGGTCAGGGACCCAGTACTTC.

This clonotype is medium-sized. The chain couples TRBV7-2 to TRBJ2-5; D uncertain. V lost 3 bases, J lost 4 bases, and 15 bases lay in between. CDR1 is SGHTA, CDR2 FQGNSA, per germline. This CDR3 region has 15 residues. CDR3 nucleotides: TGTGCCAGCAGCTTTGGCCCCCCCAAGGGAGAGACCCAGTACTTC. Encoded protein: CASSFGPPKGETQYF.

This clonotype was picked up one time. The chain links TRBV4-1 to TRBJ1-2; TRBD1 aligns across 9 bases. The CDR3 sequence is 15 residues long. V was pared by 4 bases and J by 1 base, with 4 bases of the junction left unmatched. Germline CDR1 reads MGHRA; CDR2 reads YSYEKL. CDR3 in DNA: TGCGCCAGCAGCCGACCGGACAGGGGTAACTATGGCTACACCTTC. Encoded protein: CASSRPDRGNYGYTF.

This clonotype was seen a handful of times. The rearrangement links TRBV12-3 or TRBV12-4 to TRBJ1-1; D is unclear. V gave up 6 bases and J gave up 4 bases, with 18 bases separating them. CDR3 size: 15 residues. The CDR3 DNA sequence: TGTGCCAGCAGCCGTCGGACCCTAGAGGGCACTGAAGCTTTCTTT. Translated, it gives CASSRRTLEGTEAFF.

CDR3 sequence (DNA): TGTGCCAGCAGCTTAAGTTCCGAACGGACCTACGAGCAGTACTTC. This codes for CASSLSSERTYEQYF. This chain uses TRBV7-2 with TRBJ2-7; D is ambiguous. V lost 2 bases and J lost 2, with 13 bases in between. The CDR3 runs 15 residues. The germline gives CDR1 SGHTA, CDR2 FQGNSA.